This T cell receptor (beta chain) comes out of a study of Graves' ophthalmopathy and Graves' hyperthyroidism. Broader study findings: Most expanded clonotypes in thyroid above 0.001 frequency also showed up in blood. Sensitivity reached nearly 71% and specificity more than 72% when the model predicted ophthalmopathy progression.

This clonotype was counted many times. Its antigen is still unknown. The CDR3 covers 15 residues. Trimming removed 8 bases from V and 4 bases from J, with 20 bases in between. RNA transcripts were the source from which TCR beta CDR3 regions were amplified. Second-round multiplex PCR followed a first-round RT-PCR using HTBI primers. MiXCR, applied by TCRdb to the multiplex PCR reads, yields one record per CDR3 protein. The repertoire consists of under 800,000 distinct CDR3 sequences, with roughly 20% occurring once and the leading ten covering approximately 7.7%. This clonotype originated in a woman in her late teens or twenties with stable Graves' hyperthyroidism. Some clones in this sample may be carry-over from other donors' samples. V usage is TRBV12-3 or TRBV12-4 and J usage is TRBJ1-2; perhaps TRBD1 as D (5 bases). Source material: peripheral blood. CDR3: CASGSWAGMVYGYTF. DNA for the CDR3: TGTGCCAGCGGCTCCTGGGCAGGGATGGTCTATGGCTACACCTTC.